This T cell receptor (beta chain) came from a study of PD-1 blockade in classical Hodgkin lymphoma. Study-level background: Nivolumab 3 mg/kg was given intravenously every 2 weeks. Study observations and caveats: The study found complete responders had baseline diversity similar to newly diagnosed patients.

The table came from immunoSEQ multiplex PCR; TCRdb's copy has only in-frame clones and leaves some out. The table has about 66,000 clones, 71% seen once. With regard to this clone: The target antigen is unknown.

Each patient's relapse followed autologous stem cell transplantation, and brentuximab vedotin exposure varied. The germline gives CDR1 MNHNS, CDR2 SASEGT. V lost 5 bases to trimming and J lost 4 bases; unmatched junction nucleotides: 7. This CDR3 is 15 amino acids long. The material was peripheral blood mononuclear cells (PBMCs), obtained before the second cycle of nivolumab. This TCR was sampled from a human donor with classical Hodgkin lymphoma. This sequence joins TRBV6-1 and TRBJ1-1; 10 nucleotides line up with TRBD1. The CDR3 region is CASSWDGTGVTEAFF. CDR3 nucleotides: TGTGCCAGCAGTTGGGACGGGACAGGGGTCACTGAAGCTTTCTTT.